This T cell receptor beta chain was identified in a study of OX40 agonist ivuxolimab in advanced cancers. Study-level information: A mean age of roughly 62 years, range about 23 to 90, was recorded, and around 85% were male.

Method: immunoSEQ multiplex PCR; TCRdb's copy keeps in-frame clones and lacks some. The sample includes fewer than 45,000 clones, 82% seen only once; the top ten take about 2%. This clone was seen a handful of times. Trimming at V came to 7 bases and at J to 2 bases, leaving 9 bases not matched to a gene. The CDR3 extends over 16 amino acids. CDR1 and CDR2 (germline): SGHVS, FNYEAQ. The starting material was CD4+ or CD8+ T cells sorted from blood, obtained in a trial of the OX40 agonist ivuxolimab. The chain combines TRBV7-6 with TRBJ2-1; the match to TRBD1 covers 9 bases. The clonotype comes from an adult with an advanced solid tumor such as melanoma, head and neck, liver or kidney cancer. DNA for the CDR3: TGTGCCAGCAAACCCTCCAGGGACAGGGCCTACAATGAGCAGTTCTTC. This translates into CASKPSRDRAYNEQFF.